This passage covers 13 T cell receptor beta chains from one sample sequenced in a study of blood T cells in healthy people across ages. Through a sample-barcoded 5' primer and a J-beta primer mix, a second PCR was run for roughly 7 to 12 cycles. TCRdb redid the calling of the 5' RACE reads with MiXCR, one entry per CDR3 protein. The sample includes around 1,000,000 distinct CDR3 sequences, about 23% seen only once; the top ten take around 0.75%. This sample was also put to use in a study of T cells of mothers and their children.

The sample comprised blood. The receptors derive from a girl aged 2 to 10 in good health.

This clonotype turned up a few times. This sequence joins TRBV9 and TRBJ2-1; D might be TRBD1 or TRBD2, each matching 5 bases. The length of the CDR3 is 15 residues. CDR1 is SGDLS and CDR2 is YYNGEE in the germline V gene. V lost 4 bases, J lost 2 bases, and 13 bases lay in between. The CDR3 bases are TGTGCCAGCAGCCCAAGGGGAGTTCCCTACAATGAGCAGTTCTTC. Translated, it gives CASSPRGVPYNEQFF.

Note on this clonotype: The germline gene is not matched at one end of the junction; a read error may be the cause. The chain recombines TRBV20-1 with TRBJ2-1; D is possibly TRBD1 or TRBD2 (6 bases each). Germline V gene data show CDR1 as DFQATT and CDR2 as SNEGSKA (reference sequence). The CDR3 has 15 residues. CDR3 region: CSSSQGGIVDNEQFF. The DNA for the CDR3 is TGCAGTTCTAGTCAAGGGGGGATTGTCGACAATGAGCAGTTCTTC.

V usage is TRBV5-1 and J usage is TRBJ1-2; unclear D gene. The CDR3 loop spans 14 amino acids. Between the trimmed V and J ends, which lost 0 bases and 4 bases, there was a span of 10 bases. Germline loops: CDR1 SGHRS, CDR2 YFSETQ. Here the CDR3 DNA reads TGCGCCAGCAGCTTGGCCCCGGGTCGCTATGGCTACACCTTC. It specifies CASSLAPGRYGYTF.

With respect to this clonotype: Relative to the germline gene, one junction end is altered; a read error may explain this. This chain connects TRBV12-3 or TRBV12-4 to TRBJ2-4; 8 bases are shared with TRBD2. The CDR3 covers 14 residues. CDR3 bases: TGTGTCAGCAGTCCTTTAGCGGGATACGGCATTCAGTACTTC. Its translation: CVSSPLAGYGIQYF.

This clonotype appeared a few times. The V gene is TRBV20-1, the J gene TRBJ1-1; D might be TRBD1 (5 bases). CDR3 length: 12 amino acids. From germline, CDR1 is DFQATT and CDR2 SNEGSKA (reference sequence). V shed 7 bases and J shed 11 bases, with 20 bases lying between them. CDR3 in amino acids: CSGCCRDGWAFF. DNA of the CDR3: TGCAGTGGTTGTTGCAGGGATGGTTGGGCTTTCTTT.

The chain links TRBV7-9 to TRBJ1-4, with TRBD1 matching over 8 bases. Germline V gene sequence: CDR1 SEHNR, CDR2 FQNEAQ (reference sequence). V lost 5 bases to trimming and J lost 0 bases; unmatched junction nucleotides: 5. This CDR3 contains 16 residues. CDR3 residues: CASSATGDATNEKLFF. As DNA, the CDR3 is TGTGCCAGCAGCGCGACAGGGGATGCAACTAATGAAAAACTGTTTTTT.

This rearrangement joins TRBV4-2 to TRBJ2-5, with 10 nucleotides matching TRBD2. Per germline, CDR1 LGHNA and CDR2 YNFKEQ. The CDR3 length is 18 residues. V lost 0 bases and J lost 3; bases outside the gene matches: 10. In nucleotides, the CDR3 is TGTGCCAGCAGCCAAGATCAATCTGGAACTAGCGGGAAAGAGACCCAGTACTTC. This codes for CASSQDQSGTSGKETQYF.

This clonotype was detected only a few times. The CDR3 DNA is TGTGCCAGCAGCGAACACAGAAAAACAAATGAAAAACTGTTTTTT. It yields the protein CASSEHRKTNEKLFF. The V gene is TRBV6-1, the J gene TRBJ1-4; the D is unclear. This CDR3 comprises 15 residues. Trimming cost V 6 bases and J 5 bases, with 16 bases left between them. Germline V gene data show CDR1 as MNHNS and CDR2 as SASEGT.

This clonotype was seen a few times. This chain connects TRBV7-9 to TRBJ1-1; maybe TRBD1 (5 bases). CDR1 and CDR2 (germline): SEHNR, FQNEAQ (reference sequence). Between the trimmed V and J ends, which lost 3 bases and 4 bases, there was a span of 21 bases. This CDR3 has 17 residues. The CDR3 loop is CASSFVGGEWIITEAFF. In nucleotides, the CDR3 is TGTGCCAGCAGCTTTGTGGGAGGGGAATGGATAATCACTGAAGCTTTCTTT.

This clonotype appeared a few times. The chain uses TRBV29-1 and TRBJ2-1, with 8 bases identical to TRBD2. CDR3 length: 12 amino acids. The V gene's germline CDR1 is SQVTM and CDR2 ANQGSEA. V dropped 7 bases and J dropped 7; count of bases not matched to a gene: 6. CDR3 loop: CSAISGGNEQFF. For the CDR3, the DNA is TGCAGCGCCATCTCGGGAGGGAATGAGCAGTTCTTC.

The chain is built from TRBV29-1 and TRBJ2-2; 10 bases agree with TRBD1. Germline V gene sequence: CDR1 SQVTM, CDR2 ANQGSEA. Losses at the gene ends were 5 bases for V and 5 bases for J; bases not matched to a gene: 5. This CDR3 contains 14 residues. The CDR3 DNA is TGCAGCGTTTCTCAGGGACAGGGGACCGGGGAGCTGTTTTTT. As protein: CSVSQGQGTGELFF.

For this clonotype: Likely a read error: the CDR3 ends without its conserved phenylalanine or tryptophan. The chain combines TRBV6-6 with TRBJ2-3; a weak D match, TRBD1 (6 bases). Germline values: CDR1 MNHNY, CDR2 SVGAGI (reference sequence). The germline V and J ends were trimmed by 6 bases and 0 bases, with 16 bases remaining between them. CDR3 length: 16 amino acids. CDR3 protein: CASRTGVFTSTDTQYL. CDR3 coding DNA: TGTGCCAGCAGGACAGGAGTCTTTACTAGCACAGATACGCAGTATCTT.

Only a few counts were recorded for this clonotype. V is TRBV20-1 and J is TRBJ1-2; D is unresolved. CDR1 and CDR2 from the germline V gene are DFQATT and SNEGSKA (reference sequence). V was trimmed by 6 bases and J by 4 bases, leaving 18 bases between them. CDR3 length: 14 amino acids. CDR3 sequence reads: CSAVLQYRGYGYTF. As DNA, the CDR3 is TGCAGTGCCGTACTGCAATACCGGGGCTATGGCTACACCTTC.